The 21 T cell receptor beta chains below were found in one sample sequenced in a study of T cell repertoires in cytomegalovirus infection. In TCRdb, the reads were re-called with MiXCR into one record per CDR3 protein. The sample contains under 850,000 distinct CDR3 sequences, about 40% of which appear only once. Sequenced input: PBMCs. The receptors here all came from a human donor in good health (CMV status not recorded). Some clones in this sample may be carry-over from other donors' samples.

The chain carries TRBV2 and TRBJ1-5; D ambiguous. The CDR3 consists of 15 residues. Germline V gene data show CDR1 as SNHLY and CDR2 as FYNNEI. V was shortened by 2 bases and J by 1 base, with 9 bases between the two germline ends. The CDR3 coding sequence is TGTGCCAGCAGTGAAAGGGTGGGAAGCAATCAGCCCCAGCATTTT. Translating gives CASSERVGSNQPQHF.

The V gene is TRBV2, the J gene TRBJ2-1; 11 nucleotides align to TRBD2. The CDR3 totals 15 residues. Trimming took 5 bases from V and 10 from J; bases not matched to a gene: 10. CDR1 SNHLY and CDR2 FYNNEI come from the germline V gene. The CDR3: CASSPILAGGQEQFF. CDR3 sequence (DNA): TGTGCCAGCAGTCCTATTCTAGCGGGAGGTCAGGAGCAGTTCTTC. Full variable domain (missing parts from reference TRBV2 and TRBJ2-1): EPEVTQTPSHQVTQMGQEVILRCVPISNHLYFYWYRQILGQKVEFLVSFYNNEISEKSEIFDDQFSVERPDGSNFTLKIRSTKLEDSAMYFCASSPILAGGQEQFFGPGTRLTVL.

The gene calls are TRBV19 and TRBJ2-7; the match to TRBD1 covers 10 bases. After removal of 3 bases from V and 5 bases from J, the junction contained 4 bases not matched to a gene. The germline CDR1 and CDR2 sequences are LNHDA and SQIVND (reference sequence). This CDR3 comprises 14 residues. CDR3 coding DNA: TGTGCCAGTAGTATGGGACAGGGGATCGACGAGCAGTACTTC. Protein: CASSMGQGIDEQYF. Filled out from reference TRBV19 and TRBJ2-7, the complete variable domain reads DGGITQSPKYLFRKEGQNVTLSCEQNLNHDAMYWYRQDPGQGLRLIYYSQIVNDFQKGDIAEGYSVSREKKESFPLTVTSAQKNPTAFYLCASSMGQGIDEQYFGPGTRLTVT.

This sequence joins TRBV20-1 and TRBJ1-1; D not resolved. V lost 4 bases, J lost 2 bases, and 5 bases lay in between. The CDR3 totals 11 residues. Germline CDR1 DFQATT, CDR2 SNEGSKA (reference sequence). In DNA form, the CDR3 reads TGCAGTGCTACGAAAAACACTGAAGCTTTCTTT. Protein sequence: CSATKNTEAFF.

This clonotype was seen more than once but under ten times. The CDR3 coding sequence is TGTGCCAGCAGTTCTTGGGTAAACTATGGCTACACCTTC. Residues: CASSSWVNYGYTF. This chain connects TRBV27 to TRBJ1-2; D remains ambiguous. The CDR3 extends over 13 amino acids. The germline V gene encodes CDR1 MNHEY and CDR2 SMNVEV (reference sequence). The V and J ends lost 4 bases and 2 bases respectively, with 8 bases between them.

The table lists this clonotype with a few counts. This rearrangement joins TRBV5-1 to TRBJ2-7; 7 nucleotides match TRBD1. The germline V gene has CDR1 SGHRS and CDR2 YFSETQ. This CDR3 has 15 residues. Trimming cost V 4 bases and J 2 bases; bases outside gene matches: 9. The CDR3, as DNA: TGCGCCAGCAGCCCTGGGCGACAGGGAACCTACGAGCAGTACTTC. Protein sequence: CASSPGRQGTYEQYF.

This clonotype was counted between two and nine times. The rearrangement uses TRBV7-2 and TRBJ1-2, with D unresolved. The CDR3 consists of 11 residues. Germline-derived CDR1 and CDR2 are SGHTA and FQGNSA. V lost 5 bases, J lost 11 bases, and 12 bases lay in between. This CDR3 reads CASSLAGSYTF. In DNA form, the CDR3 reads TGTGCCAGCAGCCTCGCAGGATCGTACACCTTC.

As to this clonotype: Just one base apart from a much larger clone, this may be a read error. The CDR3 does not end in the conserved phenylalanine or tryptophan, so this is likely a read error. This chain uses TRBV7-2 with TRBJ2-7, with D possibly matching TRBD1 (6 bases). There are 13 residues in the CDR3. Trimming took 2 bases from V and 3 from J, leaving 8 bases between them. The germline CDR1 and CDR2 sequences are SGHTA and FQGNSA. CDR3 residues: CASSLQGNYEQYL. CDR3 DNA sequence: TGTGCCAGCAGCTTACAGGGGAACTACGAGCAGTACTTA.

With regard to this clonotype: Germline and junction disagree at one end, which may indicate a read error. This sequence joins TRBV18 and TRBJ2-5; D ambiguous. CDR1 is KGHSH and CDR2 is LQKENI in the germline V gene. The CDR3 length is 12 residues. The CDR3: CANSPLTETQYF. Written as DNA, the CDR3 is TGTGCCAACTCACCTTTGACAGAGACCCAGTACTTC. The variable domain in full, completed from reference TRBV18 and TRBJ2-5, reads NAGVMQNPRHLVRRRGQEARLRCSPMKGHSHVYWYRQLPEEGLKFMVYLQKENIIDESGMPKERFSAEFPKEGPSILRIQQVVRGDSAAYFCANSPLTETQYFGPGTRLLVL.

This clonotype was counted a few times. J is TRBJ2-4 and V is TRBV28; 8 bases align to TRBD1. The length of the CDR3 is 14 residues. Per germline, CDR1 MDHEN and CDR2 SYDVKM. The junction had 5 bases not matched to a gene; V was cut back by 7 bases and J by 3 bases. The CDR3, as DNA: TGTGCCAGCAAGACAGGGGTTGGCAAAAACATTCAGTACTTC. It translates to CASKTGVGKNIQYF.

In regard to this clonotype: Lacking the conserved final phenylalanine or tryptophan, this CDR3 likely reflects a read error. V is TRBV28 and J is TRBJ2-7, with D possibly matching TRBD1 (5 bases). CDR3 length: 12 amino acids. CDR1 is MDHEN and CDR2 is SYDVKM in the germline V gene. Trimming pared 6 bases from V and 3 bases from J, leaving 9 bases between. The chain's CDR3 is CASRSGIYEQYL. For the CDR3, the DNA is TGTGCCAGCAGATCAGGGATCTACGAGCAGTACTTA.

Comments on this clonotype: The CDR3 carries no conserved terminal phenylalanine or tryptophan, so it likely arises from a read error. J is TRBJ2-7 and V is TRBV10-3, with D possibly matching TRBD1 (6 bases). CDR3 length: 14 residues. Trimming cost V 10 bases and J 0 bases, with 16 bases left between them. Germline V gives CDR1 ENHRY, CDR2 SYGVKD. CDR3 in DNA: TGTGCCACCCGCCCCCAGGACAGCTCCTACGAGCAGTACTTA. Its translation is CATRPQDSSYEQYL.

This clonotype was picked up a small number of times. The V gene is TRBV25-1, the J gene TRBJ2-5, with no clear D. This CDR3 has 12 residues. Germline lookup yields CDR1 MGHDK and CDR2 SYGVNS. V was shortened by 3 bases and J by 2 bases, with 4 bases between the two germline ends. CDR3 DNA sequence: TGTGCCAGCAGTGACTGGCAAGAGACCCAGTACTTC. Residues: CASSDWQETQYF.

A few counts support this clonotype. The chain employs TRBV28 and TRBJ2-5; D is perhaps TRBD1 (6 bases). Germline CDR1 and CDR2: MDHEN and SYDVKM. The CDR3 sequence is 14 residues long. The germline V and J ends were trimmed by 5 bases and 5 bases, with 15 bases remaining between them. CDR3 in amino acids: CASSVGQRWETQYF. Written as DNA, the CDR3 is TGTGCCAGCAGTGTTGGACAGCGATGGGAGACCCAGTACTTC.

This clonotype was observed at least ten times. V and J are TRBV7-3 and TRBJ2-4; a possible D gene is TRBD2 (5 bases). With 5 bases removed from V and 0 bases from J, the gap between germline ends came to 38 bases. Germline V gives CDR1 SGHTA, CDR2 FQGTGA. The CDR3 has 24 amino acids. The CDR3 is CASSIKGQRKLDPKNTRAKNIQYF. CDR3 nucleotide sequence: TGTGCCAGCAGCATAAAAGGCCAGAGAAAACTAGATCCAAAAAATACAAGAGCCAAAAACATTCAGTACTTC.

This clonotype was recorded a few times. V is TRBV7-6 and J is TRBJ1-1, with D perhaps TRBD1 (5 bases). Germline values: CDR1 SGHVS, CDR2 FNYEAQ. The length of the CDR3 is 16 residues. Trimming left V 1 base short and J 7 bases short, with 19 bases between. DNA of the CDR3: TGTGCCAGCAGCTTAGGTCGAGGGACGGGGACGGGTGAAGCTTTCTTT. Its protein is CASSLGRGTGTGEAFF.

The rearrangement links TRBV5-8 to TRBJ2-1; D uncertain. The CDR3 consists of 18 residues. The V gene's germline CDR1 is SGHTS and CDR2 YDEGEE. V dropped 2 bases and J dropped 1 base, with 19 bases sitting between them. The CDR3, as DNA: TGTGCCAGCAGCTTCGGTGGAGCCCTCTATGTTTCCTACAATGAGCAGTTCTTC. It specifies CASSFGGALYVSYNEQFF.

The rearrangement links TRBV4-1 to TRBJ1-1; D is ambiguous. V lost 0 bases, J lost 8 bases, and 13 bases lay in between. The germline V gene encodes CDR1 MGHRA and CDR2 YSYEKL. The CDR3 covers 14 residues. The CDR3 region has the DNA TGCGCCAGCAGCCAAGATCGGGGAGCTAGAGAAGCTTTCTTT. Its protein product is CASSQDRGAREAFF.

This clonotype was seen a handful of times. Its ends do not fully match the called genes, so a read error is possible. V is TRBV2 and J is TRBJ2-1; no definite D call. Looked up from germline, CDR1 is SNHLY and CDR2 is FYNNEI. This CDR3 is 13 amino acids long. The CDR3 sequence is CASSGRFYEEHFF. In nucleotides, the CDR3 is TGTGCCAGCAGTGGACGATTTTATGAGGAGCATTTCTTC.

The CDR3 region is CASSLRDVNTEAFF. CDR3 nucleotides: TGTGCCAGCAGCTTACGGGACGTGAACACTGAAGCTTTCTTT. V is TRBV5-5 and J is TRBJ1-1, with D perhaps TRBD1 (5 bases). The CDR3 is made up of 14 amino acids. The V end lost 2 bases, the J end lost 0 bases, and 8 bases lay between the germline ends. The germline V gene has CDR1 SGHKS and CDR2 YYEKEE (reference sequence).

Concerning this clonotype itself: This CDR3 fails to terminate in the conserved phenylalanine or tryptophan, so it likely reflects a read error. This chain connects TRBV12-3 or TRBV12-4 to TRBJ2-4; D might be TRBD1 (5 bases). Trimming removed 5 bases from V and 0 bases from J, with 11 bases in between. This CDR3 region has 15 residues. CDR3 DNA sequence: TGTGCCAGCAGTCCGCAGGGTCTAGCCAAAAACATTCAGTACGTC. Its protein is CASSPQGLAKNIQYV.